A selection of T cell receptor beta chains follows, all from one sample in a study of cytomegalovirus exposure and HLA in healthy donors. Sequenced by immunoSEQ multiplex PCR; TCRdb stores in-frame clones only, minus some. The sample yields about 160,000 clones, over 65% seen once. Sequencing used PBMCs. The receptors were gathered from a middle-aged man in good health and CMV-seropositive. CDR3s include the opening cysteine and the closing phenylalanine or tryptophan. A D gene is named only where the DNA matches it firmly. Size is omitted from some rows. Given values are once, few, many or a class for expanded clones.

>-|TRBJ2-7|few|TRBV25-1
TGTGCCAGCAGTGAATGGGGGCGAGACGAGCAGTACTTC
CASSEWGRDEQYF
>TRBD2|TRBJ2-3|-|TRBV5-1
TGCGCCAGCAGCATGCGGGGGACTAGCACAGATACGCAGTATTTT
CASSMRGTSTDTQYF
>-|TRBJ2-1|-|TRBV7-9
TGTGCCAGCAGCTTAGCGCTGGGACTCGTTGATGTCTATGAGCAGTTCTTC
CASSLALGLVDVYEQFF
>TRBD1|TRBJ2-1|-|TRBV2
TGTGCCAGCAGTGAAGCGCGGACAGGGGGCGGTGAGCAGTTCTTC
CASSEARTGGGEQFF
>-|TRBJ1-3|-|TRBV7-8
TGTGCCAGCATCCTCCAACCCCAGGGGCTCAATGGAAACACCATATATTTT
CASILQPQGLNGNTIYF
>-|TRBJ1-1|-|TRBV11-2
TGTGCCAGCAGCCCGAGGGGGGGCGCGAACACTGAAGCTTTCTTT
CASSPRGGANTEAFF
>TRBD1|TRBJ1-1|once|TRBV10-3
TGTGCCATCAGACCGGGACAGGGGGTCGGCACTGAAGCTTTCTTT
CAIRPGQGVGTEAFF
>TRBD1|TRBJ2-5|-|TRBV4-2
TGTGCCAGCAGCCAAGGGGGAGGACAGGGTGGGGAGACCCAGTACTTC
CASSQGGGQGGETQYF
>-|TRBJ1-5|-|TRBV10-3
TGTGCCATCAGTGAGTCCGGGGGCAATCAGCCCCAGCATTTT
CAISESGGNQPQHF
>-|TRBJ1-1|-|TRBV7-8
TGTGCCAGCAGCTTAGCTGCAGAGAACACTGAAGCTTTCTTT
CASSLAAENTEAFF
>TRBD1|TRBJ2-3|once|TRBV7-9
TGTGCCAGCAGCCCCTCCCGGGACAGGGAGGTTTACCGCACAGATACGCAGTATTTT
CASSPSRDREVYRTDTQYF
>TRBD2|TRBJ2-3|-|TRBV19
TGTGCCACAAGGACTAGCGGGGGTACAGATACGCAGTATTTT
CATRTSGGTDTQYF
>TRBD2|TRBJ2-2|-|TRBV9
TGTGCCAGCAGCAAGACTAGCGGGGGGGCCGGCGGGGAGCTGTTTTTT
CASSKTSGGAGGELFF
>TRBD1|TRBJ2-1|-|TRBV11-2
TGTGCCAGCAGCTTAGCCCGGACAGGGGGCTACTACAATGAGCAGTTCTTC
CASSLARTGGYYNEQFF
>TRBD1|TRBJ2-5|few|TRBV27
TGTGCCAGCTCCCGCACAGGGGCTGCGGAGACCCAGTACTTC
CASSRTGAAETQYF
>-|TRBJ2-7|-|TRBV15
TGTGCCACCAGCAGGGCACTTGACAGGTCCTACGAGCAGTACTTC
CATSRALDRSYEQYF
>-|TRBJ1-5|-|TRBV5-8
TGTGCCAGCAGCTTGGAGGTACAGGCCAACGGGGGGCAGCCCCAGCATTTT
CASSLEVQANGGQPQHF
>-|TRBJ2-7|once|TRBV10-1
TGCGCCAGCAGTGAGATGGGCAGCTCCTACGAGCAGTACTTC
CASSEMGSSYEQYF
>-|TRBJ1-1|once|TRBV15
TGTGCCACCAGCAGACGGGTAGGGTTGGGGGGCACTGAAGCTTTCTTT
CATSRRVGLGGTEAFF
>-|TRBJ1-4|few|TRBV4-2
TGTGCCAGCAGCCAAGCCGGCGGGGGGGATGAAGAAAAACTGTTTTTT
CASSQAGGGDEEKLFF
>TRBD1|TRBJ1-2|-|TRBV6-1
TGTGCCAGCAGTGAAGTTGGGACAGGATATGGCTACACCTTC
CASSEVGTGYGYTF
>TRBD1|TRBJ2-7|-|TRBV7-9
TGTGCCAGCAGCCCCGGACAGGGTCCCTCCTACGAGCAGTACTTC
CASSPGQGPSYEQYF
>-|TRBJ1-4|-|TRBV9
TGTGCCAGCAGCGTAGAGGGGCTCACTAATGAAAAACTGTTTTTT
CASSVEGLTNEKLFF
>TRBD1|TRBJ2-2|-|TRBV6-5
TGTGCCAGCAGTTACACACGGGACAGGGGGCTTGGGGAGCTGTTTTTT
CASSYTRDRGLGELFF